This T cell receptor beta chain is from a study of blood T cell repertoires in COVID-19. Study-level information: Samples of COVID-19 (acute and convalescent) were obtained from the United States, Italy and Spain. T cells, B-cell-depleted T cells, or PBMCs supplied cDNA or gDNA.

Original analysis: It was from reference gene primer amplification that nucleated cell counts were estimated. Method: immunoSEQ multiplex PCR; TCRdb's copy keeps in-frame clones and lacks some. V and J calls and clone size are given by that table; D and trimming were obtained from the DNA. The sample carries 150,000 or so clones, roughly 69% recorded once. V was cut by 6 bases and J by 0 bases, with 12 bases left in between. Germline CDR1 reads MDHEN; CDR2 reads SYDVKM. The CDR3 consists of 14 residues. This TCR was recovered from a woman in her seventies with acute or convalescent COVID-19. Sequencing was done on a sample of peripheral blood. The chain couples TRBV28 to TRBJ2-7; no clear D. The CDR3 nucleotides read TGTGCCAGCAGGCCGACACAACCCTCCTACGAGCAGTACTTC. The encoded protein is CASRPTQPSYEQYF.